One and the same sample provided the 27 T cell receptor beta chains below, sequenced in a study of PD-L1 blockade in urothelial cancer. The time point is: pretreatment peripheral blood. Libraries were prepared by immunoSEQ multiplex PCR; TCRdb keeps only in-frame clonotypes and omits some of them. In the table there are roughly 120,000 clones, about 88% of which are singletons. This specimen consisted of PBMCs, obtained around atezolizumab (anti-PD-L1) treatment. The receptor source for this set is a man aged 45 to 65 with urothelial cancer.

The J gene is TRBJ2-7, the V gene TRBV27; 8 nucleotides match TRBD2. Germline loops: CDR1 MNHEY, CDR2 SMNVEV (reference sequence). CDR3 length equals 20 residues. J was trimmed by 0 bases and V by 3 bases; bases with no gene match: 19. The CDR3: CASSFYPSGLRSLRSYEQYF. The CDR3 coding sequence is TGTGCCAGCAGTTTTTATCCTAGCGGGCTAAGATCTCTACGCTCCTACGAGCAGTACTTC.

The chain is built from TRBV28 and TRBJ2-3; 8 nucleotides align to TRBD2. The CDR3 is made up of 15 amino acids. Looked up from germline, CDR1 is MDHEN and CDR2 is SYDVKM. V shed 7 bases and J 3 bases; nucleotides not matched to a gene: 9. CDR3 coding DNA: TGTGCCAGCAACTCCCGGGGCGGGAGGACAGATACGCAGTATTTT. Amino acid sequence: CASNSRGGRTDTQYF.

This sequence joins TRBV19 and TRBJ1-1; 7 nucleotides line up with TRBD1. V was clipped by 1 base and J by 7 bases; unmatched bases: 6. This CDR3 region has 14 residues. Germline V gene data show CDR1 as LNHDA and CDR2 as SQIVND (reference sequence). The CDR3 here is CASSIGDRSGEAFF. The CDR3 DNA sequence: TGTGCCAGTAGTATAGGGGACAGATCGGGTGAAGCTTTCTTT.

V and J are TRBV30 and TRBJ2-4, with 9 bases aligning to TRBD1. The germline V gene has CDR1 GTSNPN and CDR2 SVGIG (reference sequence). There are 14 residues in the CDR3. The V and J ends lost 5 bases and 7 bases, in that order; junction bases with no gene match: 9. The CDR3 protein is CAWETGGARNIQYF. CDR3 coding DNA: TGTGCCTGGGAAACAGGGGGCGCGAGGAACATTCAGTACTTC.

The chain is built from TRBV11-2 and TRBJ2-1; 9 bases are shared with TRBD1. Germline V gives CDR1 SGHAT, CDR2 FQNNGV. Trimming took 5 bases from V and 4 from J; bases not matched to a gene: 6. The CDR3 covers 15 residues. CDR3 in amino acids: CASSPRDRVYNEQFF. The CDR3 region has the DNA TGTGCCAGCAGCCCCCGGGACAGGGTTTACAATGAGCAGTTCTTC.

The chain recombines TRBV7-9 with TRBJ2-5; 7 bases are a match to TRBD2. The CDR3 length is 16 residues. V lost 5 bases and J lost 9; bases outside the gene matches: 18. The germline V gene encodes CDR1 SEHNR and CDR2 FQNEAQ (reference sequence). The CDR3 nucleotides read TGTGCCAGCAGCGCCGTGCCCAGCCTGGGGGGAGGGCCCCAGTACTTC. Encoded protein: CASSAVPSLGGGPQYF.

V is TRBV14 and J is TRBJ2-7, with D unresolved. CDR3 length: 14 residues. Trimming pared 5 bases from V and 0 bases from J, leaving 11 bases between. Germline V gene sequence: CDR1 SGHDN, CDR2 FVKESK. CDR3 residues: CASSYLESSYEQYF. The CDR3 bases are TGTGCCAGCAGCTATTTAGAGAGCTCCTACGAGCAGTACTTC.

CDR3 bases: TGTGCCAGCAGGGAATGGACAGGGAACGAGCAGTACTTC. It translates to CASREWTGNEQYF. This chain links TRBV6-4 with TRBJ2-7; 8 bases align to TRBD1. The CDR3 has 13 residues. The J segment lost 5 bases and the V segment lost 6 bases, leaving 6 bases of the junction unmatched. Germline V gives CDR1 MRHNA, CDR2 SNTAGT.

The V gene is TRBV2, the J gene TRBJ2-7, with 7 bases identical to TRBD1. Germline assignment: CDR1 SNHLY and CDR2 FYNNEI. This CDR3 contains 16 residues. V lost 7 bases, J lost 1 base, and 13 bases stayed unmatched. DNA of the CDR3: TGTGCCAGCAACCTAGAGGGGACAGCAATATCCTACGAGCAGTACTTC. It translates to CASNLEGTAISYEQYF.

This CDR3 reads CASSPARGRAVDTQYF. The CDR3 DNA sequence: TGTGCCAGCAGCCCAGCTCGCGGGAGGGCCGTAGATACGCAGTATTTT. This rearrangement joins TRBV4-2 to TRBJ2-3; 9 bases line up with TRBD2. The V and J ends lost 4 bases and 5 bases, in that order; junction bases with no gene match: 10. Germline CDR1 LGHNA, CDR2 YNFKEQ. The CDR3 is 16 residues long.

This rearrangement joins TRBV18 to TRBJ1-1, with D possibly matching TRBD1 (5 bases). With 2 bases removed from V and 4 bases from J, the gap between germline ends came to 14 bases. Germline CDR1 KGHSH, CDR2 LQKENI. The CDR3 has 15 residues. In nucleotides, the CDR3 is TGTGCCAGCTCACCATCCCAGGGCGGAAGCACTGAAGCTTTCTTT. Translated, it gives CASSPSQGGSTEAFF.

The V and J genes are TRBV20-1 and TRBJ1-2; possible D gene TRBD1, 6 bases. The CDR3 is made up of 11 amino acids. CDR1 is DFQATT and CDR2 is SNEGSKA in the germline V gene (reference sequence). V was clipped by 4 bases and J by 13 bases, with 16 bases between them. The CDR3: CSAMRDNLCTF. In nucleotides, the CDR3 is TGCAGTGCTATGAGGGACAACCTCTGCACCTTC.

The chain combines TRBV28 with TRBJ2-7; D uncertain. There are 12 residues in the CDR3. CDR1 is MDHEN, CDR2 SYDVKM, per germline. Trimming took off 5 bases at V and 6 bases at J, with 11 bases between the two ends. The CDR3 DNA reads TGTGCCAGCAGTGAGATCTCCCGCGAGCAGTACTTC. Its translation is CASSEISREQYF. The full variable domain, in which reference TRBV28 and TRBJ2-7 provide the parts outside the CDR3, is DVKVTQSSRYLVKRTGEKVFLECVQDMDHENMFWYRQDPGLGLRLIYFSYDVKMKEKGDIPEGYSVSREKKERFSLILESASTNQTSMYLCASSEISREQYFGPGTRLTVT.

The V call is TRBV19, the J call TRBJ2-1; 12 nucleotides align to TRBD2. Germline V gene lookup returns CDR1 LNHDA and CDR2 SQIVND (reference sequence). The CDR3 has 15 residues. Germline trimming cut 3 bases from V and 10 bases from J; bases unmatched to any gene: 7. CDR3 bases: TGTGCCAGTAGTATCGGACTAGCGGGATCCTTGGAGCAGTTCTTC. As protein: CASSIGLAGSLEQFF.

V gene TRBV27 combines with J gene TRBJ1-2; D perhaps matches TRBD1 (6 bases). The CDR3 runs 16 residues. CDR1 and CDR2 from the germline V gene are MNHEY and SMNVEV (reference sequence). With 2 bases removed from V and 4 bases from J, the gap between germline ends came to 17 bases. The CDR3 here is CASSLKKGGGLYGYTF. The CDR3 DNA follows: TGTGCCAGCAGTTTAAAAAAGGGGGGGGGCCTCTATGGCTACACCTTC.

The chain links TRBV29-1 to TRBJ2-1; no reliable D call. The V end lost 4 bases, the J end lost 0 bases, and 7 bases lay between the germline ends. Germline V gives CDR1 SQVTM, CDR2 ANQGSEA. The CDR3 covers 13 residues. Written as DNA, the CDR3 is TGCAGCGTTGTAAGCATCTCCTACAATGAGCAGTTCTTC. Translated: CSVVSISYNEQFF.

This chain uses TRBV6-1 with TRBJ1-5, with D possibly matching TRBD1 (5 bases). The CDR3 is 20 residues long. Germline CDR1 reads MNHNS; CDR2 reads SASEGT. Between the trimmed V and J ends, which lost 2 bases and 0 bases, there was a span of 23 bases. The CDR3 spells CASSERGPGRGGVSNQPQHF. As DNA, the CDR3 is TGTGCCAGCAGTGAAAGGGGACCCGGGCGGGGGGGTGTTAGCAATCAGCCCCAGCATTTT.

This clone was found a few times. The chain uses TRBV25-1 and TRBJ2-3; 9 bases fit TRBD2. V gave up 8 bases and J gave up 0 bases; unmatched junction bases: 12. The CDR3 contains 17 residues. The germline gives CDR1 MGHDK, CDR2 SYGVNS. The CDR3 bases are TGTGCCAGCGACGGCCTCGGGCTAGCGGGAAGCACAGATACGCAGTATTTT. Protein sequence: CASDGLGLAGSTDTQYF.

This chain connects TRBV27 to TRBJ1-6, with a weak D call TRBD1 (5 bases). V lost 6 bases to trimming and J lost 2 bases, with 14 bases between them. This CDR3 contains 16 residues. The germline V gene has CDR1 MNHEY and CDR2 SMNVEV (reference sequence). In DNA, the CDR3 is TGTGCCAGCAGAGAAAAACAGGTGACCTATAATTCACCCCTCCACTTT. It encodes CASREKQVTYNSPLHF.

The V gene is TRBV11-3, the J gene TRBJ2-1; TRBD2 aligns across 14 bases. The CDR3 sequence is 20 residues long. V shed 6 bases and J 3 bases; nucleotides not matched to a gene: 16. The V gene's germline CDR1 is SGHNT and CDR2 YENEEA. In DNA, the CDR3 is TGTGCCAGCAGTATAGGGGTCATGGGACTAGCGGGAGAAGACTACAATGAGCAGTTCTTC. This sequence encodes CASSIGVMGLAGEDYNEQFF.

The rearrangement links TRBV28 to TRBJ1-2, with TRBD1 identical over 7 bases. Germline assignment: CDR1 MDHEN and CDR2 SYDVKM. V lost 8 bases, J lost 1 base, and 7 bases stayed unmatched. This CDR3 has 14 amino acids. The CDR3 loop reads CASGLRGRNYGYTF. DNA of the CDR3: TGTGCCAGCGGTCTTAGGGGGCGTAACTATGGCTACACCTTC.

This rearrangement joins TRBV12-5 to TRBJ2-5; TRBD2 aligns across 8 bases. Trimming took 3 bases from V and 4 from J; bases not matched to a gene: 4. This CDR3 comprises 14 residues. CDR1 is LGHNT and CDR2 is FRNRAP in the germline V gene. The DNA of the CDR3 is TGTGCTAGTGGTTTAGCGGGAGCGGCAGAGACCCAGTACTTC. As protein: CASGLAGAAETQYF.

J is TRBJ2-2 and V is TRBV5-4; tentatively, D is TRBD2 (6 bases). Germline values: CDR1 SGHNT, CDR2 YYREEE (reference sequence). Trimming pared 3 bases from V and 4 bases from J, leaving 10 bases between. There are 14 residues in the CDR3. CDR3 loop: CASSSRDRTGELFF. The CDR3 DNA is TGTGCCAGCAGCTCGCGGGACCGCACCGGGGAGCTGTTTTTT. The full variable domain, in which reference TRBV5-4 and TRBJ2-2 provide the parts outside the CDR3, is ETGVTQSPTHLIKTRGQQVTLRCSSQSGHNTVSWYQQALGQGPQFIFQYYREEENGRGNFPPRFSGLQFPNYSSELNVNALELDDSALYLCASSSRDRTGELFFGEGSRLTVL.

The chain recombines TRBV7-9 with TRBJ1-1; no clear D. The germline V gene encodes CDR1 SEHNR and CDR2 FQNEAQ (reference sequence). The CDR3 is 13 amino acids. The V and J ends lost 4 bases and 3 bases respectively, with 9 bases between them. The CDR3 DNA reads TGTGCCAGCAGCTCTAAACTTTACACTGAAGCTTTCTTT. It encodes CASSSKLYTEAFF.

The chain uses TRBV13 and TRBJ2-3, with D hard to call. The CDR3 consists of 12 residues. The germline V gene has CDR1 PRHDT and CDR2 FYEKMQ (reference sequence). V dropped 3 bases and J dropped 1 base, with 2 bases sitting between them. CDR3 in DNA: TGTGCCAGCAGCTTCGGCACAGATACGCAGTATTTT. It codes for CASSFGTDTQYF.

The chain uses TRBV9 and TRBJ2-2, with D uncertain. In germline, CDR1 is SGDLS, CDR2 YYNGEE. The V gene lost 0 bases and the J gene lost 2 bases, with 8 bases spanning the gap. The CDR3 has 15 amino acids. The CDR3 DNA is TGTGCCAGCAGCGTAGTTCCTACCAACACCGGGGAGCTGTTTTTT. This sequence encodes CASSVVPTNTGELFF.

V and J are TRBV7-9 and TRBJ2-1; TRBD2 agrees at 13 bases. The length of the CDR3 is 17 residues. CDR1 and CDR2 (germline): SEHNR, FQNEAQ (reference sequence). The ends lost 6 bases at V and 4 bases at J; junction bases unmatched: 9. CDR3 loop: CASSPSTGLAGYNEQFF. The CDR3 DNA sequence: TGTGCCAGCAGTCCATCCACGGGACTAGCGGGATACAATGAGCAGTTCTTC.